Listed below are T cell receptor beta chains from one sample, sequenced in a study of shared clonotypes between healthy human individuals. Here immunoSEQ multiplex PCR was the method, and the copy in TCRdb shows in-frame clones only, minus some. Of about 1 million clones listed, around 76% are singletons. The sample taken for sequencing was memory CD4+ T cells sorted from blood. The source of these receptors is a man younger than 30 in good health. Both conserved end residues are part of each CDR3. Fields, in order: D gene, V gene, clone size, J gene, CDR3 protein, CDR3 DNA. D genes are given only for firm matches. The size field is filled for only some rows; it gives once, few, many or a size class.

-	TRBV5-1	-	TRBJ2-2	CASSLADRAGTGELFF	TGCGCCAGCAGCTTGGCCGACAGGGCGGGAACCGGGGAGCTGTTTTTT
-	TRBV12-2	-	TRBJ1-5	CASRFLRDRGFSSNQPQHF	TGTGCAAGTCGCTTCCTCCGGGACAGGGGGTTTTCGAGCAATCAGCCCCAGCATTTT
TRBD2	TRBV11-2	-	TRBJ2-1	CASSYKPLAAYNEQFF	TGTGCCAGCAGCTATAAGCCCCTAGCGGCTTACAATGAGCAGTTCTTC
TRBD2	TRBV19	-	TRBJ2-1	CASTPLGGSSYNEQFF	TGTGCCAGTACTCCCCTGGGGGGGAGCTCCTACAATGAGCAGTTCTTC
-	TRBV6-5	-	TRBJ1-6	CASSSPGEGGSPLHF	TGTGCCAGCAGTTCTCCAGGGGAAGGTGGGTCACCCCTCCACTTT
-	TRBV21-1	-	TRBJ2-2	CASSIGQLRHRSYTGELFF	TGTGCCAGCAGCATAGGACAGCTCAGACACAGGAGCTACACCGGGGAGCTGTTTTTT
-	TRBV5-1	-	TRBJ2-5	CASSLGQETQYF	TGCGCCAGCAGCTTGGGTCAAGAGACCCAGTACTTC
-	TRBV14	few	TRBJ1-6	CASSRQGNSPLHF	TGTGCCAGCAGCCGCCAGGGGAATTCACCCCTCCACTTT
-	TRBV7-9	few	TRBJ2-5	CASSWGGVETQYF	TGTGCCAGCAGCTGGGGGGGCGTAGAGACCCAGTACTTC
TRBD1	TRBV6-5	-	TRBJ2-7	CASRRQGGSYEQYF	TGTGCCAGCAGACGACAGGGGGGGTCCTACGAGCAGTACTTC
-	TRBV6-4	-	TRBJ2-7	CASSGKAQGSGRDTYEQYF	TGTGCCAGCAGTGGAAAGGCACAGGGTAGCGGGCGGGATACCTACGAGCAGTACTTC
-	TRBV7-2	-	TRBJ2-7	CASSLAHGSYEQYF	TGTGCCAGCAGCTTAGCGCACGGCAGCTACGAGCAGTACTTC
TRBD1	TRBV7-2	-	TRBJ1-6	CASSPTTDQGAHPLHF	TGTGCCAGCAGCCCAACGACCGACCAGGGGGCGCATCCCCTCCACTTT
TRBD1	TRBV30	few	TRBJ1-2	CAWSFTGQGYGYTF	TGTGCCTGGAGTTTTACGGGACAGGGCTATGGCTACACCTTC
-	TRBV5-6	-	TRBJ2-3	CASSQLGSTDAQYF	TGTGCCAGCAGCCAACTCGGTAGCACAGATGCGCAGTATTTT
-	TRBV2	-	TRBJ2-7	CASNVKPLTEQYF	TGTGCCAGCAATGTCAAGCCCCTGACTGAGCAGTACTTC
TRBD1	TRBV5-6	few	TRBJ2-7	CASSTGTGGALYEQYF	TGTGCCAGCAGCACCGGGACAGGGGGCGCGTTGTACGAGCAGTACTTC
-	TRBV6-6	-	TRBJ1-4	CASSYDGVMKEKLFF	TGTGCCAGCAGTTACGACGGCGTAATGAAAGAAAAACTGTTTTTT
-	TRBV5-4	-	TRBJ1-2	CASSPSAGDGYTF	TGTGCCAGCAGCCCCAGCGCGGGGGATGGCTACACCTTC
-	TRBV9	once	TRBJ2-2	CASSDRGAGHTGELFF	TGTGCCAGCAGCGATAGGGGGGCAGGGCACACCGGGGAGCTGTTTTTT
-	TRBV7-2	-	TRBJ1-5	CASSPEVSISNQPQHF	TGTGCCAGCAGCCCGGAGGTGTCTATTAGCAATCAGCCCCAGCATTTT
-	TRBV5-6	-	TRBJ2-5	CASSREYGETQYF	TGTGCCAGCAGCCGGGAGTACGGAGAGACCCAGTACTTC
TRBD1	TRBV10-3	-	TRBJ2-7	CAISGQGGSYEQYF	TGTGCCATCAGTGGACAGGGGGGTTCCTACGAGCAGTACTTC
TRBD1	TRBV7-2	many	TRBJ1-6	CASSLTMAARGDSPLHF	TGTGCCAGCAGCTTAACGATGGCAGCCAGGGGGGATTCACCCCTCCACTTT
TRBD2	TRBV28	-	TRBJ2-4	CASSGTTRRGIQYF	TGTGCCAGCAGTGGGACTACCCGACGCGGAATTCAGTACTTC
-	TRBV7-2	-	TRBJ2-7	CASSSRTGPYEQYF	TGTGCCAGCAGCTCCCGGACGGGACCCTACGAGCAGTACTTC
TRBD1	TRBV11-2	-	TRBJ2-5	CASSQTGGGKTQYF	TGTGCCAGCAGCCAAACAGGGGGCGGAAAGACCCAGTACTTC
TRBD1	TRBV19	-	TRBJ1-2	CASSPQGAGRGYTF	TGTGCCAGTAGTCCGCAGGGGGCGGGCAGGGGCTACACCTTC
-	TRBV10-3	-	TRBJ2-5	CAISESGLGKETQYF	TGTGCCATCAGTGAGTCGGGGCTGGGTAAAGAGACCCAGTACTTC
-	TRBV7-9	-	TRBJ2-3	CASSPNTDTQYF	TGTGCCAGCAGCCCGAACACAGATACGCAGTATTTT
-	TRBV5-1	-	TRBJ1-2	CASSLEGTGDNGYTF	TGCGCCAGCAGCTTGGAAGGGACGGGGGATAATGGCTACACCTTC
-	TRBV6-5	-	TRBJ2-7	CASSYRAGRNYEQYF	TGTGCCAGCAGTTACCGGGCAGGGAGGAACTACGAGCAGTACTTC
TRBD2	TRBV7-6	-	TRBJ2-2	CASSPREGTGELFF	TGTGCCAGCAGCCCGAGGGAGGGGACCGGGGAGCTGTTTTTT
-	TRBV6-6	few	TRBJ2-7	CASSYSALSYEQYF	TGTGCCAGCAGTTACTCGGCTCTCTCCTACGAGCAGTACTTC
TRBD1	TRBV6-4	-	TRBJ2-1	CASRRGQGGDNEQFF	TGTGCCAGCCGTCGTGGACAGGGGGGTGATAATGAGCAGTTCTTC
TRBD2	TRBV30	-	TRBJ2-3	CAWSPGTSQSTDTQYF	TGTGCCTGGAGTCCGGGGACTAGCCAAAGCACAGATACGCAGTATTTT
-	TRBV7-9	-	TRBJ1-5	CASSPVETAGNQPQHF	TGTGCCAGCAGCCCCGTTGAGACGGCTGGCAATCAGCCCCAGCATTTT